This TCR beta chain is drawn from a study of T cells in pancreatic ductal adenocarcinoma (dated by TCRdb to about 2017). With regard to the full study: Surgically resected pancreatic ductal adenocarcinoma specimens were analyzed for the quantity, spatial distribution, and characteristics of both suppressive cells and tumor-infiltrating CD8+ T cells, an effort aimed at clarifying the adaptive T-cell response occurring naturally.

Measured from the cysteine to the phenylalanine, the CDR3 is 14 residues long. Of the read, only the CDR3 DNA is kept; its 42 bases are in frame from base 1. Trimming costs V 3 bases and J 4 bases, and their ends lie 11 bases apart. As encoded in the germline V gene, CDR1 is SGDLS while CDR2 is YYNGEE. In its sample, this clone was seen once. Its antigen specificity is not known. Base-call qualities are not available, and no considerably larger clone is one nucleotide away. TCR beta CDR3 regions were amplified from genomic DNA using the immunoSEQ hsTCRB kit. An Illumina HiSeq system was used for high-throughput TRB CDR3 sequencing. Concerning the study's data processing: Sequencing reads were analyzed with the immunoSEQ software, and nonproductive sequences with premature stops or frame-shifts were excluded. Repertoire clonality was computed as one minus Shannon entropy normalized by log2 of the number of unique productive sequences. The table was pulled from immuneACCESS by TCRdb, which kept in-frame rearrangements only. Such tables lose some clones; where checked, under half of the loss comes from unresolved V genes, and the rest has no known cause. That table is the source of V, J and clone size, and D and trimming were worked out from the DNA. The sample table lists roughly 100,000 clones, about 96% of them with a count of one. Roughly 3.1% of the sample comes from the top ten.

Selected pancreatic ductal adenocarcinoma patients had undergone surgery without neoadjuvant therapy. After peripheral blood was drawn into heparin tubes, PBMCs were separated on a histopaque density gradient and then cryopreserved in around 10% DMSO. The DNeasy Blood and Tissue Kit, with Proteinase K and RNase treatment, was used to extract genomic DNA from about 7 PBMC specimens and nine or ten flash-frozen tumor specimens. Overall results and qualifications from the work: Since most people with pancreatic cancer show up with disease that cannot be operated on, the resected cohort was biased toward the minority who had early-stage disease. Tumor versus blood clonality comparisons may be biased because tumors are enriched in CD45RO+ effector rather than naive T cells, biasing toward lower diversity. T-cell clonality did not differ significantly between tumor and blood, with mean clonality about 0.112 in tumors and around 0.071 in blood. Blood samples had more total productive templates and about 8-fold more unique clonotypes than tumor samples.

The TCR was taken from a human donor with pancreatic ductal adenocarcinoma. The chain links TRBV9 with TRBJ1-5; there is no confident call for the D gene. Sequencing was performed on PBMCs. This receptor has the CDR3 CASSAHFWNQPQHF. The sequence in DNA is TGTGCCAGCAGCGCCCACTTTTGGAATCAGCCCCAGCATTTT.